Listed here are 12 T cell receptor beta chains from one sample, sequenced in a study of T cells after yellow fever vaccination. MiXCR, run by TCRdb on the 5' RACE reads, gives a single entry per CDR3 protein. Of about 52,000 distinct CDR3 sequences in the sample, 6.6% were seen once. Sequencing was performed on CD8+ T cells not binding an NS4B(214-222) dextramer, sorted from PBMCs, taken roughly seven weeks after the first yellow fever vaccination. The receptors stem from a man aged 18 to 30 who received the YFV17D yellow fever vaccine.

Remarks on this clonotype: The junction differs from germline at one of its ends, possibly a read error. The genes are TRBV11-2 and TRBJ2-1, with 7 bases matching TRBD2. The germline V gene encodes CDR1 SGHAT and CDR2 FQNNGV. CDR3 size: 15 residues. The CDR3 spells CTSSPTGGSYNEQFF. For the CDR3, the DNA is TGTACCAGCAGCCCGACGGGGGGATCCTACAATGAGCAGTTCTTC.

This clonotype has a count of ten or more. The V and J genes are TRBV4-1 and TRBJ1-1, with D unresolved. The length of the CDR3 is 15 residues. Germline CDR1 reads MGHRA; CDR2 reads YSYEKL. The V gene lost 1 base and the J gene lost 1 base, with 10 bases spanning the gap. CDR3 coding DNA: TGCGCCAGCAGCCAAGGTGGGCAGCGGAACACTGAAGCTTTCTTT. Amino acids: CASSQGGQRNTEAFF.

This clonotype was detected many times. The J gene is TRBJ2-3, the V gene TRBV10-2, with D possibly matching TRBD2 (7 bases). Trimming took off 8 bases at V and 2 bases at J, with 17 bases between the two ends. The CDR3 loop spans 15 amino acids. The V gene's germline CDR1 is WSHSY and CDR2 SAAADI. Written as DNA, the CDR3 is TGCGCCAGCGGGGGGCGCGGGGGCTACACAGATACGCAGTATTTT. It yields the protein CASGGRGGYTDTQYF.

CDR3: CASSFSGQRLFF. CDR3 bases: TGTGCCAGCAGCTTCTCGGGACAACGTCTGTTTTTT. The chain has TRBV12-3 or TRBV12-4 and TRBJ1-4; the D gene is possibly TRBD1 (6 bases). The CDR3 totals 12 residues. V was trimmed by 6 bases and J by 14 bases, leaving 16 bases between them.

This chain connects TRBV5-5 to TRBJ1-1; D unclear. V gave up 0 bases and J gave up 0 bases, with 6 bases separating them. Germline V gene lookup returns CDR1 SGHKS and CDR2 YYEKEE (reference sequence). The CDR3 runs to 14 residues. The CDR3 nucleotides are TGTGCCAGCAGCTTGGACAGCATGAACACTGAAGCTTTCTTT. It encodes CASSLDSMNTEAFF.

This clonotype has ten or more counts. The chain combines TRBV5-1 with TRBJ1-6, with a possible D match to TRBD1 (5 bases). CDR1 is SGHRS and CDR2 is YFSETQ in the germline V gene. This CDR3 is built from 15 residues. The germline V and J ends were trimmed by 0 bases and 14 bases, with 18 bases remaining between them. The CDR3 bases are TGCGCCAGCAGCTTGGAAAGGGAGGGGTTTGGATCCCTCCACTTT. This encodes CASSLEREGFGSLHF.

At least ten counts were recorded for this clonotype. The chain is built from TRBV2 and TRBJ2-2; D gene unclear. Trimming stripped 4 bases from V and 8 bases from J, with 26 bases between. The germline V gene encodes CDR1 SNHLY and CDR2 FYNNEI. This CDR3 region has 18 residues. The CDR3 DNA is TGTGCCAGCAGTGGTCCCCTTTGGGCGGCCCGAGTGGATGGGGAGCTGTTTTTT. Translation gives CASSGPLWAARVDGELFF.

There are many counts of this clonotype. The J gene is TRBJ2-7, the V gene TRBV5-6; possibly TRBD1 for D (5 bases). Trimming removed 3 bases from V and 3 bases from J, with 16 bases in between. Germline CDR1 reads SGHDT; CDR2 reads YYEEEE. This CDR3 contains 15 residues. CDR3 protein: CASSSILDRSYEQYF. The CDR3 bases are TGTGCCAGCAGCTCGATCCTAGACAGAAGCTACGAGCAGTACTTC.

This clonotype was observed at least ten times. The CDR3 bases are TGTGCCAGCAGCGCAGGGCCCCCGGGTCGGGCTTTCTTT. This gives the protein CASSAGPPGRAFF. The rearrangement uses TRBV12-3 or TRBV12-4 and TRBJ1-1; TRBD1 might be the D (5 bases). CDR3 length: 13 residues. The V and J ends lost 6 bases and 11 bases respectively, with 19 bases between them.

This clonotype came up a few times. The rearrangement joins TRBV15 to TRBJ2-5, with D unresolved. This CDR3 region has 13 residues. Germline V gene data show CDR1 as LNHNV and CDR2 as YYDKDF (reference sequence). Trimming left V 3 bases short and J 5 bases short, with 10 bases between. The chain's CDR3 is CATSRYIHETQYF. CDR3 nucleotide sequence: TGTGCCACCAGCAGGTACATTCACGAGACCCAGTACTTC. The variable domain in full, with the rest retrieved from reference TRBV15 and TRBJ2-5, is DAMVIQNPRYQVTQFGKPVTLSCSQTLNHNVMYWYQQKSSQAPKLLFHYYDKDFNNEADTPDNFQSRRPNTSFCFLDIRSPGLGDTAMYLCATSRYIHETQYFGPGTRLLVL.

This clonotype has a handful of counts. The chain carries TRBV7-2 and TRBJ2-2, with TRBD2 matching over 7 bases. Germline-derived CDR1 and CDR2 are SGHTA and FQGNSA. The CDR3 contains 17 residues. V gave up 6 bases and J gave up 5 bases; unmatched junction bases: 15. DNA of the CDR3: TGTGCCAGCAGACCTACCTCCGGTACTAGCGTTACCGGGGAGCTGTTTTTT. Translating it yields CASRPTSGTSVTGELFF.

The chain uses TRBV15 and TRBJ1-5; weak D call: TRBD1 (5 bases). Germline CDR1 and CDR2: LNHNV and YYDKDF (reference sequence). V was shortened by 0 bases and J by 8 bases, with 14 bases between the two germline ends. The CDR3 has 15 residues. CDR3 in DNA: TGTGCCACCAGCAGAGATCAGGGAGGGTTGGAGCCCCAGCATTTT. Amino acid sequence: CATSRDQGGLEPQHF.